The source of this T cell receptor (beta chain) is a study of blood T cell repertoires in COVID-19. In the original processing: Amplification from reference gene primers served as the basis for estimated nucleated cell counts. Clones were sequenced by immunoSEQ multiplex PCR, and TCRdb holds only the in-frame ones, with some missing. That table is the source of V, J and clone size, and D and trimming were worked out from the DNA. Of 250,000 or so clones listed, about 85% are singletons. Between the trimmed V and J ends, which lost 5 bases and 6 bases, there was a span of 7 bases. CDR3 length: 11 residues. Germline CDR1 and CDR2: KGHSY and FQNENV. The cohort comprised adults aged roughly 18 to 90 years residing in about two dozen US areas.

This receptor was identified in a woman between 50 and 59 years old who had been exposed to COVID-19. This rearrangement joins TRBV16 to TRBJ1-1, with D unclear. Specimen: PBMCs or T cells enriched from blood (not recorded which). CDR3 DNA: TGTGCCAGCAGCTCCAGTCCTGAAGCTTTCTTT. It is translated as CASSSSPEAFF.